The following is a TCR beta chain sequence with its context. Its antigen remains unidentified. There are no base qualities to consult, and no much larger clone falls within one base. The data originate from a study of T cell responses to AZD1222 COVID-19 vaccine (dated by TCRdb to the early 2020s). With respect to the entire study: AZD1222 recipients given second doses at about 4 weeks or at about 12 weeks were pooled, since spike-specific TCR depth and breadth were not found to differ between the two schedules. A total of 230 to 250 trial participants underwent TCR sequencing, of whom roughly 210 had received two doses of AZD1222 and 26 had received two doses of the MenACWY control vaccine. Trial participants were enrolled by age into 18-55, 56-69 and 70-plus year subgroups, with roughly 160, 29 and 62 TCR-sequenced participants respectively. Broader findings and caveats from the paper: Most participants were white British and females outnumbered males, and the authors suggested that clonal diversity may have been underestimated. Epitopes outside the regions mutated in the B.1.351 and B.1.1.7 variants were reportedly recognized by nearly half of the unique spike-specific TCRs. After two AZD1222 doses, both the breadth and the depth of spike-specific TCRs were significantly higher than at day 0 and than in MenACWY recipients. The whole spike protein was spanned by vaccine-associated CD4 TCRs, and dominant responses were seen in regions 160-218 and 743-854. Conclusions about previously exposed vaccinees were limited because only a handful of AZD1222 recipients were SARS-CoV-2 seropositive at baseline. In the small 56-69-year group, the increase in depth fell short of significance, most likely because of low power. Because no day 14 peak-response samples were available, repertoires were characterized only after the peak T cell response.

The time point label corresponds to: baseline before first vaccination. Samples from vaccinated people were obtained from the UK trials COV001 and COV002, which included a single-blind randomized controlled phase 2/3 trial of AZD1222 (ChAdOx1 nCoV-19) in healthy adults. For TCRbeta chain sequencing, PBMC samples were collected from trial participants at day 0 and at day 28 after the second dose. The CDR3, cysteine through phenylalanine, is 20 amino acids long. Only the CDR3 DNA stays, 60 bases, in frame from base 1. The germline V gene encodes CDR1 SGHNT and CDR2 YENEEA. Trimming at the junction amounts to 0 bases on V and 0 bases on J, and the germline ends lie 21 bases apart. The CDR3 regions of human TCRbeta chains were subjected to immunosequencing. Processing in the source paper ran as follows. TCRs in the repertoires were matched against a reference library of SARS-CoV-2-specific TCRs that had been generated with the MIRA antigen-specificity platform. Breadth meant the fraction of unique TCRs that were SARS-CoV-2-associated, whereas depth meant the fraction of total T cells that were SARS-CoV-2-associated. Using the MIRA data, every spike-specific TCR was mapped to the spike region that the TCR reacted to and assigned to either a CD4 or a CD8 class. Log10-transformed breadth and depth values were compared by one-way ANOVA with Sidak's multiple comparisons tests. The table comes from immuneACCESS by way of TCRdb, which keeps in-frame sequences with V and J called. Part of the clones is missing from these tables; in studies checked, under half for an unresolved V gene and the rest for unknown reasons. V and J calls and clone size are copied from that table; D and trimming were computed from the DNA. This sample lists around 85,000 clones; approximately 86% were detected once. Approximately 6.8% of the sample goes to the ten largest clones.

This material consisted of peripheral blood, taken on day 0 of AZD1222 vaccination. The rearranged chain carries TRBV11-3 and TRBJ1-5; no confident D gene assignment can be made. The TCR was taken from an adult in good health. The CDR3 reads as follows: CASSLDDQCGRSGSNQPQHF. In nucleotides, the sequence is TGTGCCAGCAGCTTAGATGATCAATGTGGGAGATCAGGTAGCAATCAGCCCCAGCATTTT.